A single sample is the source of the 20 T cell receptor beta chains below, sequenced in a study of cytomegalovirus exposure and HLA in healthy donors. Both 60 Vbeta primers and 13 Jbeta primers went into the PCR. Method: immunoSEQ multiplex PCR; TCRdb's copy keeps in-frame clones and lacks some. The profile shows about 120,000 clones, about 80% of them singletons. Sequencing used PBMCs. Receptors were obtained from a female donor in good health and CMV-seropositive.

J is TRBJ1-2 and V is TRBV7-6; no firm D call. In germline, CDR1 is SGHVS, CDR2 FNYEAQ. V was shortened by 0 bases and J by 1 base, with 18 bases between the two germline ends. The length of the CDR3 is 18 residues. The CDR3, as DNA: TGTGCCAGCAGCTTAGCAGGAGGGAACCAGTACTATAACTATGGCTACACCTTC. Protein: CASSLAGGNQYYNYGYTF.

CDR3 loop: CASSAFRDLGSYEQYF. CDR3 DNA: TGTGCCAGCAGTGCGTTCCGGGACTTGGGGTCCTACGAGCAGTACTTC. V gene TRBV6-1 combines with J gene TRBJ2-7, with a possible D match to TRBD2 (6 bases). The CDR3 covers 16 residues. The germline V gene encodes CDR1 MNHNS and CDR2 SASEGT. V lost 4 bases and J lost 1, with 17 bases in between.

Points on this clone: This sample also contains other DNA sequences that code for the same CDR3. V is TRBV6-6 and J is TRBJ1-1; TRBD1 agrees at 11 bases. The CDR3 consists of 16 residues. V shed 4 bases and J 0 bases; nucleotides not matched to a gene: 4. Germline V lookup: CDR1 MNHNY, CDR2 SVGAGI (reference sequence). The CDR3 DNA is TGTGCCAGCAGTTCCGGACAGGGGGCCTTGAACACTGAAGCTTTCTTT. Encoded protein: CASSSGQGALNTEAFF.

V gene TRBV7-2 combines with J gene TRBJ1-1; D may be TRBD1 (6 bases). This CDR3 contains 14 residues. V dropped 3 bases and J dropped 1 base, with 9 bases sitting between them. Germline lookup yields CDR1 SGHTA and CDR2 FQGNSA. The CDR3 DNA sequence: TGTGCCAGCAGCTTCCTACAGGGGAACACTGAAGCTTTCTTT. Protein product: CASSFLQGNTEAFF.

The CDR3 reads CASSAVEGEETQYF. CDR3 nucleotide sequence: TGCGCCAGCAGCGCGGTGGAGGGAGAAGAGACCCAGTACTTC. This chain joins TRBV4-1 and TRBJ2-5, with a possible D match to TRBD2 (6 bases). The CDR3 consists of 14 residues. V was pared by 5 bases and J by 3 bases, with 13 bases between. CDR1 and CDR2 from the germline V gene are MGHRA and YSYEKL.

The rearrangement uses TRBV5-1 and TRBJ2-7; weak D call: TRBD1 (6 bases). The CDR3 has 12 amino acids. V lost 8 bases to trimming and J lost 1 base, with 10 bases between them. CDR1 is SGHRS and CDR2 is YFSETQ in the germline V gene. The CDR3 nucleotides are TGCGCCAGTTCAACAGGGTCCTACGAGCAGTACTTC. The encoded protein is CASSTGSYEQYF.

The chain carries TRBV9 and TRBJ1-3, with D possibly matching TRBD1 (5 bases). The V end was cut by 4 bases, the J end by 2 bases, with 13 bases between. Germline V lookup: CDR1 SGDLS, CDR2 YYNGEE. There are 15 residues in the CDR3. CDR3 amino acids: CASSPSVGAGNTIYF. CDR3 coding DNA: TGTGCCAGCAGCCCCAGCGTAGGGGCTGGAAACACCATATATTTT.

CDR3 coding DNA: TGTGCCTCCACAGGGACACTTAACACCGGGGAGCTGTTTTTT. It codes for CASTGTLNTGELFF. This sequence joins TRBV10-3 and TRBJ2-2; tentatively, D is TRBD1 (6 bases). In germline, CDR1 is ENHRY, CDR2 SYGVKD. The CDR3 is 14 residues long. Trimming cost V 11 bases and J 2 bases, with 15 bases left between them.

The CDR3 bases are TGCGCCAGCAGCTCGGGAGACAGGGGTAATTTGGATGAGCAGTTCTTC. It specifies CASSSGDRGNLDEQFF. This sequence joins TRBV5-1 and TRBJ2-1; 8 positions match TRBD1. The germline CDR1 and CDR2 sequences are SGHRS and YFSETQ. V lost 3 bases and J lost 8; bases outside the gene matches: 13. The CDR3 loop spans 16 amino acids.

This clone was seen just once. The genes are TRBV11-2 and TRBJ1-2; D gene unclear. Germline-derived CDR1 and CDR2 are SGHAT and FQNNGV. This CDR3 region has 12 residues. Trimming cost V 0 bases and J 8 bases, with 7 bases left between them. The CDR3 here is CASSLDRVGYTF. The CDR3 nucleotides are TGTGCCAGCAGCTTAGATCGGGTCGGCTACACCTTC.

The CDR3 loop reads CASSQLAATNTEAFF. The CDR3 coding sequence is TGTGCCAGCAGCCAACTGGCGGCCACCAACACTGAAGCTTTCTTT. The V gene is TRBV14, the J gene TRBJ1-1, with D unresolved. This CDR3 is 15 amino acids long. Deletions cut 2 bases from V and 2 bases from J, with 12 bases between. CDR1 SGHDN and CDR2 FVKESK come from the germline V gene.

The chain joins TRBV2 to TRBJ2-7, with unresolved D. The V gene's germline CDR1 is SNHLY and CDR2 FYNNEI. There are 11 residues in the CDR3. Trimming took off 6 bases at V and 4 bases at J, with 7 bases between the two ends. Here the CDR3 DNA reads TGTGCCAGCAGGAACTTTTACGAGCAGTACTTC. Its translation: CASRNFYEQYF.

The chain combines TRBV7-2 with TRBJ2-5; 9 positions match TRBD2. The germline V gene encodes CDR1 SGHTA and CDR2 FQGNSA. V gave up 4 bases and J gave up 5 bases; unmatched junction bases: 2. This CDR3 spans 13 amino acids. The CDR3 reads CASSSTSGETQYF. The CDR3 region has the DNA TGTGCCAGCAGCTCCACTAGCGGGGAGACCCAGTACTTC.

The chain combines TRBV27 with TRBJ2-2; no clear D. This CDR3 contains 13 residues. Trimming cost V 6 bases and J 3 bases, with 8 bases left between them. Germline V CDR1 and CDR2: MNHEY, SMNVEV (reference sequence). CDR3 region: CASRGTYTGELFF. CDR3 sequence (DNA): TGTGCCAGCAGGGGCACGTACACCGGGGAGCTGTTTTTT.

V is TRBV4-2 and J is TRBJ1-1; D ambiguous. The CDR3 extends over 15 amino acids. Germline-derived CDR1 and CDR2 are LGHNA and YNFKEQ. The V gene lost 0 bases and the J gene lost 4 bases, with 12 bases spanning the gap. The CDR3 sequence: CASSQERSARTEAFF. In DNA, the CDR3 is TGTGCCAGCAGCCAAGAGAGGTCCGCACGCACTGAAGCTTTCTTT.

The chain employs TRBV6-5 and TRBJ2-1; D may be TRBD2 (7 bases). The germline V gene encodes CDR1 MNHEY and CDR2 SVGAGI. V lost 2 bases and J lost 2, with 10 bases in between. The CDR3 extends over 15 amino acids. The CDR3 DNA follows: TGTGCCAGCAGTTACGGGGGGGCAACCTACAATGAGCAGTTCTTC. The encoded protein is CASSYGGATYNEQFF.

The chain links TRBV7-9 to TRBJ1-5; a weak D match, TRBD1 (6 bases). The CDR3 spans 14 residues. Between the trimmed V and J ends, which lost 5 bases and 3 bases, there was a span of 11 bases. Per the germline V gene, CDR1 is SEHNR and CDR2 is FQNEAQ (reference sequence). The DNA of the CDR3 is TGTGCCAGCAGCCCCCAGGGGACCAATCAGCCCCAGCATTTT. This gives the protein CASSPQGTNQPQHF.

The V and J genes are TRBV7-9 and TRBJ1-4; TRBD1 agrees at 7 bases. J was trimmed by 7 bases and V by 5 bases; bases with no gene match: 10. Germline CDR1 and CDR2: SEHNR and FQNEAQ (reference sequence). CDR3 length: 15 amino acids. CDR3 region: CASSLPKQGGEKLFF. CDR3 nucleotides: TGTGCCAGCAGCCTCCCAAAGCAGGGGGGTGAAAAACTGTTTTTT.

The chain links TRBV20-1 to TRBJ1-2; a possible D gene is TRBD1 (6 bases). Trimming removed 5 bases from V and 7 bases from J, with 8 bases in between. Germline CDR1 and CDR2: DFQATT and SNEGSKA (reference sequence). The length of the CDR3 is 10 residues. The CDR3: CSALDSGYTF. The CDR3 nucleotides read TGCAGTGCTTTGGACAGTGGCTACACCTTC.

The chain uses TRBV7-2 and TRBJ1-3; D possibly corresponds to TRBD1 (6 bases). In germline, CDR1 is SGHTA, CDR2 FQGNSA. The CDR3 has 16 amino acids. V shed 3 bases and J shed 0 bases, with 12 bases lying between them. CDR3 residues: CASSLDRVLSGNTIYF. In nucleotides, the CDR3 is TGTGCCAGCAGCTTGGACAGAGTACTCTCTGGAAACACCATATATTTT.